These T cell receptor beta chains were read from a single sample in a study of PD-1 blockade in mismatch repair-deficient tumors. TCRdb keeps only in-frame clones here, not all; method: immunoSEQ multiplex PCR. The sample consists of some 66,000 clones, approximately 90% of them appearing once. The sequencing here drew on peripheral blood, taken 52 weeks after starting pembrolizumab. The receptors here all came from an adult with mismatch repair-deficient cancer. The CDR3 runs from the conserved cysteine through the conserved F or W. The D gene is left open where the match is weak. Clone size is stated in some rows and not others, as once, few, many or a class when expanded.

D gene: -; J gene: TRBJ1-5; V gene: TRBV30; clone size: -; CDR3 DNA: TGTGCCTGGAGTGTATCTAGCAATCAGCCCCAGCATTTT; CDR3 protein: CAWSVSSNQPQHF
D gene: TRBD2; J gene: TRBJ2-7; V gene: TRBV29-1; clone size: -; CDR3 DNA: TGCAGCGTCACTTCCGGGACTAGCGGGAGGAACGAGCAGTACTTC; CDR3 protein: CSVTSGTSGRNEQYF
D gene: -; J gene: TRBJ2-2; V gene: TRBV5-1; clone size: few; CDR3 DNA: TGCGCCAGCAGCGGAATGAAGGACAACACCGGGGAGCTGTTTTTT; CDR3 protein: CASSGMKDNTGELFF
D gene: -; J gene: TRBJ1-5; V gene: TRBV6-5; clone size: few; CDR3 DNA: TGTGCCAGCAGTTATAGTATTGGAGGACAGCCCCAGCATTTT; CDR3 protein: CASSYSIGGQPQHF
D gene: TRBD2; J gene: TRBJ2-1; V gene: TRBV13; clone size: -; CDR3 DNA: TGTGCCACCAGCTGGGTAGGGCGGGAGGGCCTCAATGAGCAGTTCTTC; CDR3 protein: CATSWVGREGLNEQFF
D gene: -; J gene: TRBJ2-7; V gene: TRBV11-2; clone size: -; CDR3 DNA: TGTGCCAGCAGCTTAGGGTCAGGGAACGAGCAGTACTTC; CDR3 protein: CASSLGSGNEQYF
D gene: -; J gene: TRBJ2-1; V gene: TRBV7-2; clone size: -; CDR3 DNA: TGTGCCAGCAGCTACCGTACGGTCCATGAGCAGTTCTTC; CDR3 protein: CASSYRTVHEQFF
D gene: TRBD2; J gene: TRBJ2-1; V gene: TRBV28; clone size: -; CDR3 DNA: TGTGCCACGCGACTAGCGGGCTCCTACAATGAGCAGTTCTTC; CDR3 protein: CATRLAGSYNEQFF
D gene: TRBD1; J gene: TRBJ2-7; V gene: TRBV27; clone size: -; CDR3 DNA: TGTGCCAGCAGTTTATCATTAGAAGGGGGCCGTTTCCCCTACGAGCAGTACTTC; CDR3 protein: CASSLSLEGGRFPYEQYF
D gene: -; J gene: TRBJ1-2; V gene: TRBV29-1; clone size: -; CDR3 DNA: TGCAGCGTTGTATTCCAGGTGACAGCTAACTATGGCTACACCTTC; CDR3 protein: CSVVFQVTANYGYTF
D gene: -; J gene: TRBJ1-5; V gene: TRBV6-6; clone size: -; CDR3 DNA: TGTGCCAGCAGTTATTGGGCTCGTAGCAATCAGCCCCAGCATTTT; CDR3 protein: CASSYWARSNQPQHF
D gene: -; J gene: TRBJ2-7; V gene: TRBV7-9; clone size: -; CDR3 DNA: TGTGCCAGCACCGACCCCCGGGTCCCCTACGAGCAGTACTTC; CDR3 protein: CASTDPRVPYEQYF
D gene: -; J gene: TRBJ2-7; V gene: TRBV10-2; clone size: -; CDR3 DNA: TGCGCCAGCAGTGATTGGGGTAACGAGCAGTACTTC; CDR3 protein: CASSDWGNEQYF
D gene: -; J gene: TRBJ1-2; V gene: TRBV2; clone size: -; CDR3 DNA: TGTGCCAGCGTTTTAAGGGGATCTAACTATGGCTACACCTTC; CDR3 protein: CASVLRGSNYGYTF
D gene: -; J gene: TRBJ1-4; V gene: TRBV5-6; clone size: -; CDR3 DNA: TGTGCCAGCAGCTTGGCCATGGGAGGGATGGTTGAACTGTTTTTT; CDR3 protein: CASSLAMGGMVELFF
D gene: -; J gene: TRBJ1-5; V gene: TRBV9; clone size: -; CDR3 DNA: TGTGCCAGCAGCGCCGGGGATTACAATCAGCCCCAGCATTTT; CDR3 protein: CASSAGDYNQPQHF